The 18 T cell receptor beta chains below all came from one sample that was sequenced in a study of shared clonotypes between healthy human individuals. Clones were sequenced by immunoSEQ multiplex PCR, and TCRdb holds only the in-frame ones, with some missing. The profile shows around 2.1 million clones, under 95% of them singletons. The naive CD8 fraction comprised CD45RO-negative cells positively selected for CCR7 and excluded terminally differentiated effector memory CD45RA+ cells. Sequencing was done on a sample of naive CD8+ T cells from PBMCs. Source of these receptors: a young man in good health. Some clones in this sample may be carry-over from other donors' samples.

Notes on this clone: Distinct nucleotide sequences in the sample also encode this CDR3. The V call is TRBV9, the J call TRBJ2-1, with 11 positions matching TRBD2. CDR1 SGDLS and CDR2 YYNGEE come from the germline V gene. V was pared by 0 bases and J by 5 bases, with 4 bases of the junction left unmatched. This CDR3 has 16 residues. The CDR3 protein is CASSVARLAGNNEQFF. For the CDR3, the DNA is TGTGCCAGCAGCGTAGCTAGACTAGCGGGGAACAATGAGCAGTTCTTC.

In regard to this clone: This specimen includes other DNA sequences encoding the same CDR3. This sequence joins TRBV7-8 and TRBJ1-5, with TRBD1 matching 7 bases. Per the germline V gene, CDR1 is SGHVS and CDR2 is FQNEAQ. The CDR3 runs 15 residues. J lost 3 bases, V lost 1 base, and 3 bases had no gene match. CDR3 residues: CASSLDRGSNQPQHF. The CDR3 region has the DNA TGTGCCAGCAGCTTAGACAGGGGTTCCAATCAGCCCCAGCATTTT. The full variable domain, in which reference TRBV7-8 and TRBJ1-5 provide the parts outside the CDR3, is GAGVSQSPRYKVAKRGQDVALRCDPISGHVSLFWYQQALGQGPEFLTYFQNEAQLDKSGLPSDRFFAERPEGSVSTLKIQRTQQEDSAVYLCASSLDRGSNQPQHFGDGTRLSIL.

V is TRBV4-1 and J is TRBJ2-7, with D possibly being TRBD1 (5 bases). Germline assignment: CDR1 MGHRA and CDR2 YSYEKL. This CDR3 spans 15 amino acids. The V and J ends lost 4 bases and 2 bases respectively, with 15 bases between them. CDR3 residues: CASSPGPRGAYEQYF. CDR3 nucleotide sequence: TGCGCCAGCAGCCCAGGGCCTAGGGGTGCCTACGAGCAGTACTTC.

With regard to this clone: Different DNA sequences within this sample yield the same CDR3. The genes are TRBV13 and TRBJ2-2; TRBD2 matches at 8 bases. Trimming at V came to 5 bases and at J to 6 bases, leaving 2 bases not matched to a gene. CDR3 length: 13 residues. CDR1 PRHDT and CDR2 FYEKMQ come from the germline V gene (reference sequence). The CDR3 region has the DNA TGTGCCAGCAGCCCGGGGGGGGCCGGGGAGCTGTTTTTT. It yields the protein CASSPGGAGELFF.

The chain employs TRBV6-5 and TRBJ2-7; D might be TRBD2 (6 bases). CDR1 MNHEY and CDR2 SVGAGI come from the germline V gene. The ends were cut back, 5 bases at V and 5 bases at J, with 13 bases in the middle. CDR3 length: 13 residues. CDR3 bases: TGTGCCAGCAGTGAGACTAGGGGTCACGAGCAGTACTTC. Protein product: CASSETRGHEQYF.

This clone was observed a single time. The V gene is TRBV6-5, the J gene TRBJ1-4; D not resolved. There are 14 residues in the CDR3. The V gene's germline CDR1 is MNHEY and CDR2 SVGAGI. Trimming cost V 6 bases and J 5 bases, with 13 bases left between them. The CDR3 DNA reads as TGTGCCAGCAGCCTGGACCGATGGAATGAAAAACTGTTTTTT. It codes for CASSLDRWNEKLFF.

The CDR3 sequence is CASSLSGQRETQYF. Written as DNA, the CDR3 is TGCGCCAGCAGTTTGTCAGGACAGAGGGAGACCCAGTACTTC. This chain joins TRBV10-2 and TRBJ2-5; possibly TRBD1 for D (6 bases). Germline values: CDR1 WSHSY, CDR2 SAAADI. The CDR3 is made up of 14 amino acids. V was trimmed by 5 bases and J by 5 bases, leaving 15 bases between them.

The chain carries TRBV29-1 and TRBJ2-7; D gene uncertain. V was shortened by 3 bases and J by 7 bases, with 10 bases between the two germline ends. The CDR3 is made up of 11 amino acids. Germline V gene sequence: CDR1 SQVTM, CDR2 ANQGSEA. The CDR3 DNA reads TGCAGCGTTGACCGAACTGGGGAGCAGTACTTC. Encoded protein: CSVDRTGEQYF.

The chain links TRBV9 to TRBJ2-2; 8 bases map to TRBD1. The CDR3 sequence is 18 residues long. Per germline, CDR1 SGDLS and CDR2 YYNGEE. Germline trimming cut 1 base from V and 1 base from J; bases unmatched to any gene: 9. This chain's CDR3 is CASSVPKTGVGNTGELFF. DNA of the CDR3: TGTGCCAGCAGCGTACCGAAGACAGGGGTGGGGAACACCGGGGAGCTGTTTTTT.

This clone was seen a handful of times. The rearrangement joins TRBV7-9 to TRBJ2-2; D is uncertain. This CDR3 is built from 11 residues. V was cut by 5 bases and J by 6 bases, with 4 bases left in between. Germline values: CDR1 SEHNR, CDR2 FQNEAQ (reference sequence). CDR3 nucleotides: TGTGCCAGCAGCGTTGCCGGGGAGCTGTTTTTT. Amino acids: CASSVAGELFF.

The chain is built from TRBV18 and TRBJ1-1; the D is unclear. The CDR3 runs to 14 residues. The germline CDR1 and CDR2 sequences are KGHSH and LQKENI. Trimming shortened V by 2 bases and J by 4 bases, and 11 bases separated the two germline ends. The CDR3 sequence: CASSPGRVGTEAFF. The CDR3 DNA is TGTGCCAGCTCACCAGGGAGGGTCGGCACTGAAGCTTTCTTT.

The chain carries TRBV7-9 and TRBJ2-1; D tentatively reads TRBD1 or TRBD2 (5 bases each). V lost 7 bases and J lost 3, with 16 bases in between. Germline V gives CDR1 SEHNR, CDR2 FQNEAQ (reference sequence). The CDR3 contains 15 residues. CDR3 in DNA: TGTGCCAGCACCCTCGGGGCAGGGATCTACAATGAGCAGTTCTTC. Protein product: CASTLGAGIYNEQFF.

The chain joins TRBV2 to TRBJ1-1, with D maybe TRBD1 (5 bases). This CDR3 comprises 13 residues. V was clipped by 6 bases and J by 5 bases, with 13 bases between them. Germline assignment: CDR1 SNHLY and CDR2 FYNNEI. CDR3 loop: CASRGLGETEAFF. Here the CDR3 DNA reads TGTGCCAGCAGGGGACTCGGGGAGACTGAAGCTTTCTTT.

V gene TRBV7-5 combines with J gene TRBJ2-5; TRBD2, as called in the table, went unchecked against the DNA. TRBV7-5 constitutes a pseudogene. The CDR3 totals 21 residues. The CDR3 spells CARSPRVQGLAGGGAQETQYF. The CDR3, as DNA: TGTGCCAGAAGCCCCCGGGTTCAGGGACTAGCGGGAGGAGGGGCTCAAGAGACCCAGTACTTC.

With regard to this clone: The sample carries other DNA sequences with the same CDR3. The rearrangement links TRBV28 to TRBJ1-3; D remains unclear. The germline V gene encodes CDR1 MDHEN and CDR2 SYDVKM. CDR3 length equals 14 residues. Between the trimmed V and J ends, which lost 2 bases and 0 bases, there was a span of 5 bases. The CDR3 sequence: CASSLRSSGNTIYF. In nucleotides, the CDR3 is TGTGCCAGCAGTTTACGCAGCTCTGGAAACACCATATATTTT.

The chain recombines TRBV10-3 with TRBJ1-1; weak D call: TRBD1 (5 bases). V lost 2 bases to trimming and J lost 8 bases, with 12 bases between them. Germline V gene lookup returns CDR1 ENHRY and CDR2 SYGVKD. The CDR3 extends over 13 amino acids. In DNA, the CDR3 is TGTGCCATCAGTGAGGCGCACGACAGCGAAGCTTTCTTT. As protein: CAISEAHDSEAFF.

This chain connects TRBV4-1 to TRBJ2-1; the D is unclear. CDR1 is MGHRA and CDR2 is YSYEKL in the germline V gene. V lost 3 bases to trimming and J lost 7 bases, with 10 bases between them. CDR3 length: 13 amino acids. This chain's CDR3 is CASSHRSANEQFF. CDR3 nucleotides: TGCGCCAGCAGCCACCGGAGTGCGAATGAGCAGTTCTTC.

The chain is built from TRBV14 and TRBJ1-1, with unresolved D. Trimming left V 2 bases short and J 7 bases short, with 8 bases between. This CDR3 has 12 residues. Germline lookup yields CDR1 SGHDN and CDR2 FVKESK. CDR3 protein: CASSQTGIEAFF. DNA of the CDR3: TGTGCCAGCAGCCAAACCGGGATTGAAGCTTTCTTT.